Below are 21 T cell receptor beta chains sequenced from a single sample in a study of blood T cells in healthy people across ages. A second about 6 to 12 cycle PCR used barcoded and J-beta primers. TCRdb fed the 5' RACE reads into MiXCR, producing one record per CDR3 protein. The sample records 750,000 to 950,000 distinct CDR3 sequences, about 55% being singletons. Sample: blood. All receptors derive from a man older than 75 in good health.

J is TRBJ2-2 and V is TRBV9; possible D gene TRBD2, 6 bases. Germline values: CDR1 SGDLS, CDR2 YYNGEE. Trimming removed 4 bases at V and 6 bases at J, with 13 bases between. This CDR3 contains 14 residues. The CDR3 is CASSPRWGAGELFF. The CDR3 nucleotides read TGTGCCAGCAGCCCACGCTGGGGGGCCGGGGAGCTGTTTTTT.

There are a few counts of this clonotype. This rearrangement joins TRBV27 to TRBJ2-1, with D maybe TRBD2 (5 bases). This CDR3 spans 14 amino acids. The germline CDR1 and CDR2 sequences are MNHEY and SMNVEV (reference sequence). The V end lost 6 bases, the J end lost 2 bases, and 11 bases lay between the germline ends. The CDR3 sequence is CASSPRDPYNEQFF. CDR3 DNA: TGTGCCAGCAGCCCCCGGGATCCCTACAATGAGCAGTTCTTC.

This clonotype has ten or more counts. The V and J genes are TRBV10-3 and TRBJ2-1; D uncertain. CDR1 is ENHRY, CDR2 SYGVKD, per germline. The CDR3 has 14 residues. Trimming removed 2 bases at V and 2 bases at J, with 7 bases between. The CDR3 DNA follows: TGTGCCATCAGTGAGGGGCAGACCTACAATGAGCAGTTCTTC. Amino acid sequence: CAISEGQTYNEQFF.

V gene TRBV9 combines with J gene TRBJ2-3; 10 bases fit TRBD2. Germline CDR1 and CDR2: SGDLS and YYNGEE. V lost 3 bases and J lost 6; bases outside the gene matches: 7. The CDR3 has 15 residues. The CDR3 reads CASSETSGWTDTQYF. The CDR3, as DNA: TGTGCCAGCAGCGAGACTAGCGGGTGGACTGATACGCAGTATTTT.

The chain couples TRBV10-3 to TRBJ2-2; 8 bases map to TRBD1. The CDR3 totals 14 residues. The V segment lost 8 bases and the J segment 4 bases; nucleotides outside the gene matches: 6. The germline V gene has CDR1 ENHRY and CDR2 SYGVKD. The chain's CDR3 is CAIRTGMGTGELFF. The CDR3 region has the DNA TGTGCCATCCGGACAGGGATGGGCACCGGGGAGCTGTTTTTT.

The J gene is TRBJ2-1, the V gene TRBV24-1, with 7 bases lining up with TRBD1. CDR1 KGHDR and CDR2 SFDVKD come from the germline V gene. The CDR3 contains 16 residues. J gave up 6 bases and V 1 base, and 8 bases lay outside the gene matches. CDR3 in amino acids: CATSDFGRGLGNEQFF. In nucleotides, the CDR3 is TGTGCCACCAGTGATTTTGGTAGGGGGCTTGGCAATGAGCAGTTCTTC.

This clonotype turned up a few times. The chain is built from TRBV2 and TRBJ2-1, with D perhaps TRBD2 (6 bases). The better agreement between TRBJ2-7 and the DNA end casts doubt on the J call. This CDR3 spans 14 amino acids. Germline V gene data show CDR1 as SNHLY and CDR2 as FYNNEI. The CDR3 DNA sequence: TGTGCCAGCAGTGCGGGAGCTCCCTCCTACGAGCAGTACTTC. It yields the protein CASSAGAPSYEQYF.

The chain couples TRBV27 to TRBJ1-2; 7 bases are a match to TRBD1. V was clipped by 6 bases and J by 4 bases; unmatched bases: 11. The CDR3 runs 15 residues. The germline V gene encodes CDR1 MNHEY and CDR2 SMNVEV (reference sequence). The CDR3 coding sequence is TGTGCCAGCAGATCCCAACAGGGGCTACCCTATGGCTACACCTTC. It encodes CASRSQQGLPYGYTF.

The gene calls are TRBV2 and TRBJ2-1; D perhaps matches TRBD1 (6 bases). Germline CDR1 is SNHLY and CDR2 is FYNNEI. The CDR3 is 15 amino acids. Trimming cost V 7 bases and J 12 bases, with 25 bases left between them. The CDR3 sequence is CASKWEDRFTMRQFF. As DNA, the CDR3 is TGTGCCAGCAAATGGGAAGACAGGTTTACAATGAGGCAGTTCTTC.

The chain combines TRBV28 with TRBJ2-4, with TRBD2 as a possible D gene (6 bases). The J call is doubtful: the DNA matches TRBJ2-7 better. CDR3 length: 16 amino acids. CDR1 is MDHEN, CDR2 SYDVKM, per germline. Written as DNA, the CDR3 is TGTGCCAGCCTTAGACCCGGGACTGGAGGCTCCTACGAGCAGTACTTC. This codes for CASLRPGTGGSYEQYF.

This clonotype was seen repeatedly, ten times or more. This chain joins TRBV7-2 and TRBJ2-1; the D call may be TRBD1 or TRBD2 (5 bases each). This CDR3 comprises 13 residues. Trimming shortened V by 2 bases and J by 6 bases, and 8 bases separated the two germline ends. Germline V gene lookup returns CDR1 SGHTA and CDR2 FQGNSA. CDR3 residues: CASSLTGGNEQFF. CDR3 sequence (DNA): TGTGCCAGCAGCTTAACAGGAGGCAATGAGCAGTTCTTC.

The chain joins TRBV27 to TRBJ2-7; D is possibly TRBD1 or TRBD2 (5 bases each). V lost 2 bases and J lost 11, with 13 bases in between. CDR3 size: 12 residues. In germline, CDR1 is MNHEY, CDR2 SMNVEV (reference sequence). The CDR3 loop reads CASSLGGSAEYF. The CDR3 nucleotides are TGTGCCAGCAGTTTAGGGGGATCGGCGGAGTACTTC.

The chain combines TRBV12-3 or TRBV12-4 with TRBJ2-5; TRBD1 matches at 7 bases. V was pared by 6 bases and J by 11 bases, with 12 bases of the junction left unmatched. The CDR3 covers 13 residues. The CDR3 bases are TGTGCCAGCAGGATCGACAGGGCCTACGGGCAGTACTTC. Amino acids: CASRIDRAYGQYF.

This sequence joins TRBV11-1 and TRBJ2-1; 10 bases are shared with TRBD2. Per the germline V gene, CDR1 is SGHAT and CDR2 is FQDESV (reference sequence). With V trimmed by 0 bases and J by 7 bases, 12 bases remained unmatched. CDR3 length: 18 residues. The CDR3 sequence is CASSLASSLAGDRNEQFF. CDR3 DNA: TGTGCCAGCAGCTTAGCCTCTTCCCTAGCGGGAGACAGGAATGAGCAGTTCTTC.

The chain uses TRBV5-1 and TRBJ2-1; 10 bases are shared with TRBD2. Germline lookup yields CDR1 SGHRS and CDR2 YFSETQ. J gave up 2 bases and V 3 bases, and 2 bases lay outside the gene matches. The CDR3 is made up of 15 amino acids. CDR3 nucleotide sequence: TGCGCCAGCAGCTCGGGACTAGCGACCTACAATGAGCAGTTCTTC. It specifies CASSSGLATYNEQFF.

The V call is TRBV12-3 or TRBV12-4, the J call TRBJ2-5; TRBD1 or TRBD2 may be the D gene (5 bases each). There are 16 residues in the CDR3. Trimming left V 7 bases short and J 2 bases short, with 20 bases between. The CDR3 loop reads CASTRSWGSEQETQYF. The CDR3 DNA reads TGTGCCAGCACTCGAAGTTGGGGGTCGGAGCAAGAGACCCAGTACTTC.

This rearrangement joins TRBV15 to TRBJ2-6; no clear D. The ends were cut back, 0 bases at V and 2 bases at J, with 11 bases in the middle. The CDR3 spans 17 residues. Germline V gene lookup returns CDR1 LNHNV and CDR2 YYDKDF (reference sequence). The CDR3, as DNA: TGTGCCACCAGCAGAGAACTCGGAGAGCCTGGGGCCAACGTCCTGACTTTC. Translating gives CATSRELGEPGANVLTF. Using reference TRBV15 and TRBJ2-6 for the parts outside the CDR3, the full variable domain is DAMVIQNPRYQVTQFGKPVTLSCSQTLNHNVMYWYQQKSSQAPKLLFHYYDKDFNNEADTPDNFQSRRPNTSFCFLDIRSPGLGDTAMYLCATSRELGEPGANVLTFGAGSRLTVL.

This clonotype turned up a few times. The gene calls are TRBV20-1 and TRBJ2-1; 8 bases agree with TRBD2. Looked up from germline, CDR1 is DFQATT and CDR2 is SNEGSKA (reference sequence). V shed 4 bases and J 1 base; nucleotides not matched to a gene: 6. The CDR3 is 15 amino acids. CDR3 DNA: TGCAGTGCTACTCCCGCTAGCGGGTCCTACAATGAGCAGTTCTTC. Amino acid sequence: CSATPASGSYNEQFF.

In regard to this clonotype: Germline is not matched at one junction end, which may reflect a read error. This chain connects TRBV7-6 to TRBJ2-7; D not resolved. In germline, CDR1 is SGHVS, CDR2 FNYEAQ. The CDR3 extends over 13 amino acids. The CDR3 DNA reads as TGTGCCAGCAGTTTAGTGACTTGGAACGAGCAGTACTTC. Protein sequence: CASSLVTWNEQYF.

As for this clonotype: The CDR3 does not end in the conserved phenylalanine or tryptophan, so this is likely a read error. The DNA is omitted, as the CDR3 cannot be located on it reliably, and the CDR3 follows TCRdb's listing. CDR3 protein: CASSDGTSGSSNRYAYS. The rearrangement links TRBV5-1 to TRBJ2-3; the table assigns TRBD2, which was not confirmed against the DNA. The germline V gene encodes CDR1 SGHRS and CDR2 YFSETQ. Inclusive of both ends, the CDR3 amounts to 17 amino acids.

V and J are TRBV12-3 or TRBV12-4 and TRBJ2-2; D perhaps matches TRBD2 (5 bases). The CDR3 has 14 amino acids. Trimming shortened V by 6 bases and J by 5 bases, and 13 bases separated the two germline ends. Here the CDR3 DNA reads TGTGCCAGCAGCACCAATGGAGGAACCGGGGAGCTGTTTTTT. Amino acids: CASSTNGGTGELFF.